This T cell receptor beta chain was profiled in a study of T-cell memory formation after mild COVID-19. In its sample, this clonotype was seen a few times. Its specificity is not known. Amplification by 5'RACE using constant-segment primers produced TCR alpha and TCR beta cDNA libraries that carried sample barcodes and UMIs. Using its own MiXCR run on the 5' RACE reads, TCRdb lists one record per CDR3 protein. The sample holds roughly 340,000 distinct CDR3 sequences, 20% to 25% seen once. The CDR3 length is 16 residues. The V gene lost 0 bases and the J gene lost 3 bases, with 12 bases spanning the gap. Germline CDR1 LGHDT, CDR2 YNNKEL (reference sequence). Study-wide results and limits: Among clones contracting day 15 to 85, CD4/CD8 was balanced, whereas later expanders leaned CD4+. Of the contracting clones, CD4+ ones lay mainly in CM and EM, and CD8+ ones in EMRA.

The specimen was PBMCs or a T cell subset sorted from them (not recorded which). The V gene is TRBV3-1, the J gene TRBJ2-1, with D possibly TRBD2 on 7 matching bases. The sequence was obtained from a man aged 18 to 30 who had mild COVID-19 (a few samples of this study predate the infection). Cell type and time point are not known. CDR3 nucleotides: TGTGCCAGCAGCCAAGAAAGGGGGGGCCTCTACAATGAGCAGTTCTTC. Translation gives CASSQERGGLYNEQFF.